This entry lists 23 T cell receptor beta chains sequenced from one sample in a study of prognosis after radiotherapy for stage I lung cancer. By two-round multiplex PCR, the TCR beta CDR3 was amplified from genomic DNA. The authors ran first-round PCR with primers specific to each TRBV and TRBJ gene. TCRdb re-derived calls from the multiplex PCR reads in MiXCR, one entry per CDR3 protein. The repertoire holds fewer than 35,000 distinct CDR3 sequences, with about 43% as singletons. The sample here was PBMCs, taken before or after stereotactic body radiation therapy (not recorded which). These TCRs come from a donor aged 50 or older with non-small cell lung cancer.

A note on this clonotype: Compared with germline, one end of the junction differs, possibly owing to a read error. The V and J genes are TRBV12-3 or TRBV12-4 and TRBJ2-1; TRBD2 aligns across 14 bases. The CDR3 has 15 amino acids. In nucleotides, the CDR3 is TGTGTCAGCACCGAGACTAGCGGGAGGGACAATGAGCAGTTCTTC. This translates into CVSTETSGRDNEQFF.

V and J are TRBV24-1 and TRBJ2-1; D is unresolved. Germline V CDR1 and CDR2: KGHDR, SFDVKD. The V and J ends lost 3 bases and 7 bases respectively, with 15 bases between them. The CDR3 has 15 amino acids. CDR3: CATSDTMTGSNEQFF. In DNA, the CDR3 is TGTGCCACCAGTGATACGATGACCGGGTCTAATGAGCAGTTCTTC.

This clonotype showed up many times. The genes are TRBV9 and TRBJ1-1, with unresolved D. Germline lookup yields CDR1 SGDLS and CDR2 YYNGEE. The CDR3 has 14 residues. V was trimmed by 3 bases and J by 11 bases, leaving 20 bases between them. Written as DNA, the CDR3 is TGTGCCAGCAGCGCAACAGCGTACAGAGGAGGGGCTTTCTTT. This codes for CASSATAYRGGAFF. Full variable domain (remainder filled in from reference TRBV9 and TRBJ1-1): DSGVTQTPKHLITATGQRVTLRCSPRSGDLSVYWYQQSLDQGLQFLIQYYNGEERAKGNILERFSAQQFPDLHSELNLSSLELGDSALYFCASSATAYRGGAFFGQGTRLTVV.

In its sample, this clonotype was seen many times. This chain connects TRBV19 to TRBJ2-6; the match to TRBD2 covers 12 bases. This CDR3 is 20 amino acids long. Trimming at V came to 5 bases and at J to 2 bases, leaving 13 bases not matched to a gene. Germline CDR1 LNHDA, CDR2 SQIVND (reference sequence). Here the CDR3 reads CASSPYRLAGVYAGANVLTF. The CDR3 DNA reads as TGTGCCAGTAGTCCCTACAGACTAGCGGGAGTTTATGCTGGGGCCAACGTCCTGACTTTC.

This clonotype was detected ten times or more. The CDR3 nucleotides are TGCGCCAGCAGCACGACAGGGGGGAATGAAAAACTGTTTTTT. The encoded protein is CASSTTGGNEKLFF. The chain uses TRBV5-1 and TRBJ1-4; 9 bases fit TRBD1. The CDR3 sequence is 14 residues long. V was pared by 4 bases and J by 5 bases, with 3 bases of the junction left unmatched. Germline V gives CDR1 SGHRS, CDR2 YFSETQ.

Notes on this clonotype: Sequence at one end of the junction differs from germline and may be a read error. The J gene is TRBJ2-3, the V gene TRBV12-3 or TRBV12-4, with D possibly being TRBD1 or TRBD2 (6 bases each). The CDR3 has 15 residues. CDR3 sequence reads: CASSKEGGYTDTQYF. Here the CDR3 DNA reads TGTGCAAGCAGCAAAGAGGGGGGATACACAGATACGCAGTATTTT.

The CDR3 DNA reads TGCAGTGCAAGCCAGGACAGCAATCAGCCCCAGCATTTT. Translated: CSASQDSNQPQHF. The chain links TRBV20-1 to TRBJ1-5; D not resolved. V lost 6 bases, J lost 1 base, and 10 bases lay in between. This CDR3 has 13 residues. Germline CDR1 reads DFQATT; CDR2 reads SNEGSKA (reference sequence).

This chain links TRBV29-1 with TRBJ1-1; tentative D call: TRBD1 (6 bases). CDR1 is SQVTM, CDR2 ANQGSEA, per germline. This CDR3 region has 12 residues. V was clipped by 4 bases and J by 6 bases, with 12 bases between them. The CDR3 loop is CSVAGAGAEAFF. The CDR3 DNA follows: TGCAGCGTTGCGGGGGCCGGGGCTGAAGCTTTCTTT.

The chain links TRBV6-1 to TRBJ1-2; 8 positions agree with TRBD1. The V segment lost 10 bases and the J segment 3 bases; nucleotides outside the gene matches: 10. CDR3 size: 14 residues. The germline V gene has CDR1 MNHNS and CDR2 SASEGT. CDR3 DNA sequence: TGTGCCACCGAGTTGGACAGGGCAGACTATGGCTACACCTTC. Encoded protein: CATELDRADYGYTF.

This clonotype was seen many times. The V call is TRBV7-9, the J call TRBJ2-7; 10 bases map to TRBD1. Losses at the gene ends were 5 bases for V and 5 bases for J; bases not matched to a gene: 6. Germline CDR1 and CDR2: SEHNR and FQNEAQ (reference sequence). The CDR3 runs to 14 residues. The CDR3 nucleotides are TGTGCCAGCAGCCTAGAAGGGACAGGGGACGAGCAGTACTTC. Protein sequence: CASSLEGTGDEQYF.

The gene calls are TRBV30 and TRBJ1-1; D possibly corresponds to TRBD1 (6 bases). Trimming removed 1 base from V and 4 bases from J, with 10 bases in between. In germline, CDR1 is GTSNPN, CDR2 SVGIG (reference sequence). CDR3 size: 13 residues. For the CDR3, the DNA is TGTGCCTGGAGTGGACAGGTCATCACTGAAGCTTTCTTT. The encoded protein is CAWSGQVITEAFF. The variable domain in full, with the rest retrieved from reference TRBV30 and TRBJ1-1, is SQTIHQWPATLVQPVGSPLSLECTVEGTSNPNLYWYRQAAGRGLQLLFYSVGIGQISSEVPQNLSASRPQDRQFILSSKKLLLSDSGFYLCAWSGQVITEAFFGQGTRLTVV.

The chain uses TRBV6-1 and TRBJ1-2; TRBD1 is a possible D gene (5 bases). There are 15 residues in the CDR3. Germline lookup yields CDR1 MNHNS and CDR2 SASEGT. Trimming pared 4 bases from V and 4 bases from J, leaving 16 bases between. The CDR3 region has the DNA TGTGCCAGCAGTGCCTCAGGGTGCTCGTTCTATGGCTACACCTTC. Its protein is CASSASGCSFYGYTF.

This clonotype was seen ten or more times. V is TRBV19 and J is TRBJ1-2; D gene unclear. Trimming stripped 6 bases from V and 1 base from J, with 15 bases between. The CDR3 runs to 15 residues. Per the germline V gene, CDR1 is LNHDA and CDR2 is SQIVND (reference sequence). CDR3 sequence: CASSVSSGVNYGYTF. CDR3 coding DNA: TGTGCCAGTAGCGTCTCCTCCGGGGTTAACTATGGCTACACCTTC.

Regarding this clonotype: It may be a read error: a sequence one base away is much more abundant. The chain has TRBV20-1 and TRBJ2-7; D possibly uses TRBD1 or TRBD2 (5 bases each). CDR3 length: 11 amino acids. Germline CDR1 reads DFQATT; CDR2 reads SNEGSKA (reference sequence). The CDR3 DNA is TGCAGCGGGACGCCTTCCTACGAGCAGTACTTC. Its protein is CSGTPSYEQYF.

This clonotype was found many times. The chain has TRBV10-3 and TRBJ2-7, with 8 bases matching TRBD1. The CDR3 contains 13 residues. V lost 3 bases to trimming and J lost 8 bases; unmatched junction nucleotides: 6. Germline CDR1 is ENHRY and CDR2 is SYGVKD. The CDR3 loop is CAISEQGGGQQYF. In DNA, the CDR3 is TGTGCCATCAGTGAACAGGGGGGCGGGCAGCAGTACTTC.

The chain joins TRBV7-9 to TRBJ1-2; perhaps TRBD1 as D (5 bases). Germline V CDR1 and CDR2: SEHNR, FQNEAQ (reference sequence). V was shortened by 3 bases and J by 3 bases, with 8 bases between the two germline ends. The CDR3 length is 13 residues. In nucleotides, the CDR3 is TGTGCCAGCAGCTTTATACAGGACTATGGCTACACCTTC. It yields the protein CASSFIQDYGYTF.

This clonotype has just a few counts. This may be a read error: a much more frequent sequence differs by one nucleotide. The chain recombines TRBV4-3 with TRBJ2-1; TRBD2 matches at 7 bases. Germline lookup yields CDR1 LGHNA and CDR2 YSLEER. The CDR3 is 12 residues long. The CDR3 here is CASSPASGEQLF. Here the CDR3 DNA reads TGCGCCAGCAGCCCTGCTAGCGGTGAGCAGCTCTTC.

This clonotype was observed at least ten times. This sequence joins TRBV28 and TRBJ1-1; D unresolved. CDR3 length: 13 amino acids. The germline gives CDR1 MDHEN, CDR2 SYDVKM. Trimming removed 5 bases from V and 6 bases from J, with 13 bases in between. The CDR3 loop reads CASSGPGGPEAFF. CDR3 sequence (DNA): TGTGCCAGCAGTGGGCCGGGCGGGCCTGAAGCTTTCTTT. Full variable domain (missing parts from reference TRBV28 and TRBJ1-1): DVKVTQSSRYLVKRTGEKVFLECVQDMDHENMFWYRQDPGLGLRLIYFSYDVKMKEKGDIPEGYSVSREKKERFSLILESASTNQTSMYLCASSGPGGPEAFFGQGTRLTVV.

This clonotype has ten or more counts. This rearrangement joins TRBV2 to TRBJ2-7; a weak D match, TRBD1 (5 bases). Germline V lookup: CDR1 SNHLY, CDR2 FYNNEI. V lost 6 bases to trimming and J lost 4 bases, with 31 bases between them. The CDR3 consists of 19 residues. The CDR3 bases are TGTGCCAGCAGGTCGTTTCATACAGGATCCTCTTTCCTGGGTTACGAGCAGTACTTC. It yields the protein CASRSFHTGSSFLGYEQYF.

This clonotype came up many times. The chain links TRBV7-2 to TRBJ1-1; no reliable D call. V was clipped by 5 bases and J by 1 base, with 11 bases between them. Per the germline V gene, CDR1 is SGHTA and CDR2 is FQGNSA. The CDR3 extends over 14 amino acids. Written as DNA, the CDR3 is TGTGCCAGCAGCCCCGGGTTTGGGAACACTGAAGCTTTCTTT. It codes for CASSPGFGNTEAFF.

The chain carries TRBV12-3 or TRBV12-4 and TRBJ2-7, with a possible D match to TRBD2 (6 bases). The CDR3 consists of 14 residues. V dropped 3 bases and J dropped 10 bases, with 19 bases sitting between them. Here the CDR3 reads CASSLRRRRGDQYF. The CDR3 DNA reads as TGTGCCAGCAGTTTGCGGCGACGGCGGGGCGATCAGTACTTC.

This clonotype was seen just once. The rearrangement uses TRBV12-5 and TRBJ1-1; the D is unclear. The V end lost 7 bases, the J end lost 1 base, and 13 bases lay between the germline ends. The CDR3 has 14 residues. Germline loops: CDR1 LGHNT, CDR2 FRNRAP. As DNA, the CDR3 is TGTGCTAGTGTTTCGGGGTGGCAGAACACTGAAGCTTTCTTT. Translated, it gives CASVSGWQNTEAFF.

This clonotype was seen repeatedly, ten times or more. The rearrangement uses TRBV2 and TRBJ2-2; D remains ambiguous. The germline CDR1 and CDR2 sequences are SNHLY and FYNNEI. The CDR3 consists of 16 residues. V lost 5 bases, J lost 0 bases, and 13 bases lay in between. This CDR3 is CASSPLTTANTGELFF. CDR3 sequence (DNA): TGTGCCAGCAGTCCACTAACGACGGCGAACACCGGGGAGCTGTTTTTT.